The rows below give T cell receptor beta chains drawn from one sample of a study of T cell repertoires in cytomegalovirus infection. The antigens these receptors bind are not known. TCRdb re-analysed the reads in MiXCR, keeping a single row per CDR3 protein. The data contain some 920,000 distinct CDR3 sequences, about 33% of them seen just once; the ten biggest clones take up 13%. The sequencing here drew on cultured CD8+ T cells from PBMCs, taken from culture after CMV antigen stimulation. Every receptor here comes from a human donor in good health (CMV status not recorded). Some clones in this sample may be carry-over from other donors' samples. Each CDR3 is given with its conserved first and last residue. The D gene is left open where the match is weak. Size tells how often a clone was seen (once, few, many) or the class of an expanded clone, and some rows leave it out.

D	J	size	V	CDR3	DNA
TRBD1	TRBJ1-2	.	TRBV7-9	CASSSRQGAQVYGYTF	TGTGCCAGCAGCTCGCGACAGGGGGCGCAGGTTTATGGCTACACCTTC
.	TRBJ1-1	few	TRBV2	CASSDLIHTEAFF	TGTGCCAGCAGTGATCTTATACACACTGAAGCTTTCTTT
.	TRBJ2-1	few	TRBV4-2	CASSQERKRDEQFF	TGTGCCAGCAGCCAAGAGAGGAAGCGGGATGAGCAGTTCTTC
TRBD1	TRBJ1-4	many	TRBV7-6	CASAGRAGGEKLFF	TGTGCCAGCGCGGGGAGGGCAGGGGGCGAAAAACTGTTTTTT
.	TRBJ1-1	.	TRBV29-1	CSVEDPDSNTEAFF	TGCAGCGTTGAAGACCCGGACAGCAACACTGAAGCTTTCTTT
TRBD2	TRBJ2-1	many	TRBV7-6	CASSEGRGDHNEQFF	TGTGCCAGCAGCGAGGGGCGGGGGGACCACAATGAGCAGTTCTTC
.	TRBJ1-6	.	TRBV5-6	CASSLSWDETYNSPLHF	TGTGCCAGCAGCTTGTCTTGGGACGAAACCTATAATTCACCCCTCCACTTT
.	TRBJ2-5	many	TRBV12-3/TRBV12-4	CASSSPGRETQYF	TGTGCCAGCAGTTCTCCCGGAAGAGAGACCCAGTACTTC
.	TRBJ1-1	.	TRBV19	CASSIDPVAFF	TGTGCCAGTAGTATCGACCCGGTAGCTTTCTTT
.	TRBJ1-2	few	TRBV6-5	CASTSRSWSGQDYGYTF	TGTGCCAGCACCTCTAGGTCTTGGTCTGGACAAGACTATGGCTACACCTTC
.	TRBJ2-1	many	TRBV6-1	CASSVDFYNEQFF	TGTGCCAGCAGTGTGGATTTCTACAATGAGCAGTTCTTC
TRBD1	TRBJ2-2	.	TRBV6-5	CASRETGWTGELFF	TGTGCCAGCAGGGAGACAGGGTGGACCGGGGAGCTGTTTTTT
.	TRBJ1-1	many	TRBV7-9	CASSSSGTEAFF	TGTGCCAGCAGCTCAAGTGGCACTGAAGCTTTCTTT
.	TRBJ1-5	many	TRBV7-9	CASSLSRPNYDSVSDQPQHF	TGTGCCAGCAGCTTATCTCGGCCGAACTACGACTCCGTCAGCGATCAGCCCCAGCATTTT
.	TRBJ2-6	once	TRBV6-6	CATRGSLSGANVLTF	TGTGCCACCAGGGGCAGTCTCTCTGGGGCCAACGTCCTGACTTTC
TRBD1	TRBJ1-4	few	TRBV9	CASSVGQAHNEKLFF	TGTGCCAGCAGCGTCGGACAGGCTCATAATGAAAAACTGTTTTTT
.	TRBJ1-1	.	TRBV18	CASSPLDSQTTTEAFF	TGTGCCAGCTCACCACTGGACAGCCAAACGACCACTGAAGCTTTCTTT
TRBD2	TRBJ2-1	few	TRBV6-1	CASGGGASNEQFF	TGTGCCAGCGGCGGGGGGGCCTCGAATGAGCAGTTCTTC
.	TRBJ1-6	.	TRBV4-1	CASSLRTSGQGDSPLHF	TGCGCCAGCAGCCTAAGGACCAGCGGCCAGGGCGATTCACCCCTCCACTTT
.	TRBJ1-2	.	TRBV19	CASMVDSSGYTF	TGTGCCAGTATGGTCGACAGTTCTGGCTACACCTTC
.	TRBJ2-3	.	TRBV10-2	CASSEWLEVATDTQYF	TGCGCCAGCAGTGAATGGCTAGAAGTGGCCACAGATACGCAGTATTTT
TRBD1	TRBJ2-3	.	TRBV12-3/TRBV12-4	CASSFILGQDRTDTQYF	TGTGCCAGCAGTTTTATACTCGGACAGGACCGCACAGATACGCAGTATTTT
.	TRBJ1-5	few	TRBV7-9	CASSLGQFDNQPQHF	TGTGCCAGCAGCTTAGGACAGTTCGACAATCAGCCCCAGCATTTT
.	TRBJ2-1	many	TRBV7-9	CAGTGTSRGNEQFF	TGTGCCGGAACAGGGACCTCCCGTGGCAATGAGCAGTTCTTC
TRBD2	TRBJ2-5	.	TRBV12-3/TRBV12-4	CASSPTSGGPRGTQYF	TGTGCCAGCAGTCCCACTAGCGGGGGGCCAAGGGGGACCCAGTACTTC
.	TRBJ2-7	few	TRBV27	CASSFRFTKPGPHLYEQYF	TGTGCCAGCAGTTTCCGATTTACTAAACCGGGACCGCACTTATACGAGCAGTACTTC
TRBD2	TRBJ2-3	few	TRBV4-1	CASSQTSEDTDTQYF	TGCGCCAGCAGCCAGACTAGCGAAGACACAGATACGCAGTATTTT
TRBD1	TRBJ1-2	.	TRBV5-5	CASSLAVLRTGEDYGYTF	TGTGCCAGCAGCTTGGCGGTACTCCGGACAGGGGAGGACTATGGCTACACCTTC
TRBD2	TRBJ2-4	.	TRBV27	CASSFGGGLGKNIQYF	TGTGCCAGCAGTTTTGGGGGGGGGTTAGGCAAAAACATTCAGTACTTC
TRBD1	TRBJ1-1	once	TRBV27	CASSPSTGEKYTEAFF	TGTGCCAGCAGTCCCTCGACAGGGGAAAAGTACACTGAAGCTTTCTTT
TRBD2	TRBJ2-3	many	TRBV12-3/TRBV12-4	CASSPSGGLTDTQYF	TGTGCCAGCAGTCCCAGCGGGGGGCTCACAGATACGCAGTATTTT
TRBD2	TRBJ2-1	.	TRBV6-5	CASSYMTSGGAHEQFF	TGTGCCAGCAGTTACATGACTAGCGGGGGGGCCCATGAGCAGTTCTTC
.	TRBJ2-1	.	TRBV11-3	CASSVSRGAFYNEQFF	TGTGCCAGCAGCGTTAGCCGGGGGGCGTTCTACAATGAGCAGTTCTTC
TRBD1	TRBJ2-1	few	TRBV10-3	CAISEDRDPYNEQFF	TGTGCCATCAGTGAGGACAGGGACCCCTACAATGAGCAGTTCTTC
.	TRBJ2-5	few	TRBV10-3	CAISRFGVGQETQYF	TGTGCCATCAGTCGTTTTGGGGTAGGGCAAGAGACCCAGTACTTC
.	TRBJ2-1	few	TRBV11-3	CASSLLSSSSYNEQFF	TGTGCCAGCAGCTTATTATCGAGTAGCTCCTACAATGAGCAGTTCTTC
.	TRBJ1-5	once	TRBV19	CASSINPLHQPQHF	TGTGCCAGTAGTATTAACCCCCTCCATCAGCCCCAGCATTTT
.	TRBJ2-5	few	TRBV15	CATSRVLQETQYF	TGTGCCACCAGCAGAGTTCTCCAAGAGACCCAGTACTTC
.	TRBJ1-5	few	TRBV4-1	CASSLRGDYQPQHF	TGCGCCAGCAGCCTAAGGGGAGATTATCAGCCCCAGCATTTT
.	TRBJ1-2	.	TRBV18	CASSPVVPGANYGYTF	TGTGCCAGCTCACCAGTTGTACCAGGGGCAAACTATGGCTACACCTTC
TRBD2	TRBJ2-3	.	TRBV19	CASSISSGDTDTQYF	TGTGCCAGTAGTATCTCTAGCGGAGACACAGATACGCAGTATTTT
TRBD2	TRBJ2-2	.	TRBV5-4	CASSLGLAVLGTGELFF	TGTGCCAGCAGCTTGGGACTAGCGGTCTTGGGCACCGGGGAGCTGTTTTTT
.	TRBJ1-5	.	TRBV6-1	CASSAPGYNQPQHF	TGTGCCAGCAGTGCCCCAGGGTACAATCAGCCCCAGCATTTT
.	TRBJ2-1	many	TRBV6-2/TRBV6-3	CASSYGGEQFF	TGTGCCAGCAGTTACGGGGGTGAGCAGTTCTTC
.	TRBJ1-1	many	TRBV7-8	CASSLVGPVDTEAFF	TGTGCCAGCAGCTTAGTGGGGCCGGTGGACACTGAAGCTTTCTTT
.	TRBJ1-2	.	TRBV7-9	CASSLGPRINGYTF	TGTGCCAGCAGCTTAGGCCCCAGAATTAATGGCTACACCTTC
.	TRBJ1-2	.	TRBV7-2	CASSPSPGPLNYGYTF	TGTGCCAGCAGCCCCTCCCCGGGCCCCCTGAACTATGGCTACACCTTC
.	TRBJ1-6	.	TRBV12-3/TRBV12-4	CASSPLPGRGSSLHF	TGTGCCAGCAGTCCCTTACCGGGACGGGGTTCATCCCTCCACTTT
.	TRBJ2-5	once	TRBV12-3/TRBV12-4	CASSSGHLETQYF	TGTGCCAGCAGTTCCGGACACCTAGAGACCCAGTACTTC
.	TRBJ2-3	.	TRBV27	CASIGITDTQYF	TGTGCCAGCATAGGAATAACAGATACGCAGTATTTT
.	TRBJ2-2	few	TRBV6-5	CASSYPYGRELFF	TGTGCCAGCAGTTACCCGTATGGTCGGGAGCTGTTTTTT
.	TRBJ1-6	.	TRBV5-5	CASNLGVSSYNSPLHF	TGTGCCAGCAATTTAGGGGTGAGCTCCTATAATTCACCCCTCCACTTT
.	TRBJ2-5	few	TRBV2	CASSEIGQLTAGETQYF	TGTGCCAGCAGTGAAATTGGACAGCTTACTGCCGGAGAGACCCAGTACTTC
TRBD1	TRBJ2-4	few	TRBV7-8	CASSVRQGAPKNIQYF	TGTGCCAGCAGCGTAAGACAGGGGGCACCCAAAAACATTCAGTACTTC